These T cell receptor beta chains were read from a single sample in a study of cytomegalovirus exposure and HLA in healthy donors. Generated by immunoSEQ multiplex PCR, the TCRdb table keeps only in-frame clones and is missing some. The repertoire has about 180,000 clones, about 79% of them found once; the top ten carry about 1.5%. Sequencing used PBMCs. The receptors derive from a man aged 18-30 years in good health and CMV-seronegative. CDR3s include the opening cysteine and the closing phenylalanine or tryptophan. A D gene is named only where the DNA matches it firmly.

>TRBV5-4|.|TRBJ2-1
CASYSWGDEQFF
TGTGCCAGCTACAGCTGGGGGGATGAGCAGTTCTTC
>TRBV18|TRBD1|TRBJ2-1
CASSPDRGQEDQFF
TGTGCCAGCTCACCGGACAGGGGGCAGGAGGATCAGTTCTTC
>TRBV19|TRBD1|TRBJ1-4
CASSMLGTGANEKLFF
TGTGCCAGTAGTATGTTAGGTACAGGGGCAAATGAAAAACTGTTTTTT
>TRBV28|.|TRBJ1-1
CASSPRGGRWAEAFF
TGTGCCAGCAGCCCTCGGGGAGGGCGGTGGGCTGAAGCTTTCTTT
>TRBV6-5|.|TRBJ2-1
CASSYSGRHEQFF
TGTGCCAGCAGTTACTCGGGGCGGCATGAGCAGTTCTTC
>TRBV2|TRBD1|TRBJ2-2
CASSTTGVSTGELFF
TGTGCCAGCAGTACGACAGGGGTATCCACCGGGGAGCTGTTTTTT
>TRBV11-2|.|TRBJ1-6
CASSYIGSVDSPLHF
TGTGCCAGCAGTTATATCGGGTCTGTGGATTCACCCCTCCACTTT
>TRBV28|TRBD1|TRBJ1-6
CASRYRGSYNSPLHF
TGTGCCAGCAGATACAGGGGATCCTATAATTCACCCCTCCACTTT
>TRBV6-5|TRBD2|TRBJ2-5
CASSFSGLAGRETQYF
TGTGCCAGCAGTTTCTCGGGACTAGCGGGACGGGAGACCCAGTACTTC
>TRBV4-1|TRBD2|TRBJ2-1
CASSQEGTGGDEQFF
TGCGCCAGCAGCCAAGAGGGGACCGGGGGGGATGAGCAGTTCTTC
>TRBV11-2|TRBD2|TRBJ2-2
CASSLTSALNTGELFF
TGTGCCAGCAGCTTGACTAGCGCGCTGAACACCGGGGAGCTGTTTTTT
>TRBV7-6|TRBD1|TRBJ1-2
CASSSDRGQGYGYTF
TGTGCCAGCAGCTCAGACAGGGGTCAGGGCTATGGCTACACCTTC
>TRBV15|.|TRBJ1-3
CATSLGGFGNTIYF
TGTGCCACCAGCCTTGGGGGGTTCGGAAACACCATATATTTT
>TRBV9|.|TRBJ2-5
CASTRGGLLETQYF
TGTGCCAGCACCAGAGGGGGACTATTAGAGACCCAGTACTTC